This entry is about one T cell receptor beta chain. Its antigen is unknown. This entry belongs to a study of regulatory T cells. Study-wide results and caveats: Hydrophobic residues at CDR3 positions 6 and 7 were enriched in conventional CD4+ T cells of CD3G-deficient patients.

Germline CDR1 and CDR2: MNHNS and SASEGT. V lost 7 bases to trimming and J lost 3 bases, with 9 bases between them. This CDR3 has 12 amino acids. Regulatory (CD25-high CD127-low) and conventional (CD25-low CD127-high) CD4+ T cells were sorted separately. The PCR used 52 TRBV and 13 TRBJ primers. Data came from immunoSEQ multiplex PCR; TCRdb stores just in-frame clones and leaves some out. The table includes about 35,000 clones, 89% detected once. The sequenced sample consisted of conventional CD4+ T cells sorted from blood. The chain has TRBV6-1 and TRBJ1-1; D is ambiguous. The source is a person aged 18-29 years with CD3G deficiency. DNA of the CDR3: TGTGCCAGCAAGAGGGTATACACTGAAGCTTTCTTT. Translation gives CASKRVYTEAFF.